This TCR beta chain was observed in a study of regulatory T cells in long-lasting Graves disease. This sample's time point: persistent/refractory GD, antithyroid drugs over 5 years with positive TRAb. PBMC-extracted RNA yielded the TCR library. Construction of TCR beta libraries relied on iRepertoire HTBI primers and on Arm-PCR targeting CDR3 regions. TCRdb used MiXCR to reprocess the multiplex PCR reads, holding one entry per CDR3 protein. Counted here are roughly 450,000 distinct CDR3 sequences, 23% occurring once; the ten biggest clones make up roughly 26%. The V gene's germline CDR1 is MNHEY and CDR2 SMNVEV (reference sequence). This CDR3 region has 12 residues. Trimming cost V 3 bases and J 8 bases, with 7 bases left between them.

V and J are TRBV27 and TRBJ2-2, with D hard to call. This sequence was found in a female donor with Graves disease. The sample consisted of peripheral blood mononuclear cells (PBMCs), taken when the disease was refractory, from a patient treated with antithyroid drugs. The CDR3 loop is CASSLRRGELFF. The CDR3 coding sequence is TGTGCCAGCAGTTTGCGGAGAGGGGAGCTGTTTTTT.